One sample yielded the 14 T cell receptor beta chains listed below, sequenced in a study of shared clonotypes between healthy human individuals. TCRdb's table, derived via immunoSEQ multiplex PCR, lists solely in-frame clones and lacks some. The sample holds about 2.1 million clones; about 94% are singletons and the top ten take around 1.7%. In the naive CD8 group, cells lacked CD45RO and were positively selected for CCR7, so terminally differentiated effector memory CD45RA+ cells were left out. Source material: naive CD8+ T cells from PBMCs. The receptors originated from a man aged 18 to 30 in good health. Some clones in this sample may be carry-over from other donors' samples.

Here the CDR3 reads CASSASAGTHEPYNEQFF. The CDR3 DNA sequence: TGTGCCAGCAGTGCGTCGGCTGGGACCCACGAGCCTTACAATGAGCAGTTCTTC. The genes are TRBV6-4 and TRBJ2-1; tentatively, D is TRBD1 or TRBD2 (5 bases each). CDR3 length equals 18 residues. Germline CDR1 reads MRHNA; CDR2 reads SNTAGT. Trimming cost V 4 bases and J 4 bases, with 23 bases left between them.

The genes are TRBV28 and TRBJ2-7; tentatively, D is TRBD1 (6 bases). There are 17 residues in the CDR3. V lost 5 bases to trimming and J lost 1 base, with 21 bases between them. The V gene's germline CDR1 is MDHEN and CDR2 SYDVKM. In DNA, the CDR3 is TGTGCCAGCAGTCCACATGGGCAGGGGCTAAGGTCCTACGAGCAGTACTTC. As protein: CASSPHGQGLRSYEQYF. The full variable domain, in which reference TRBV28 and TRBJ2-7 provide the parts outside the CDR3, is DVKVTQSSRYLVKRTGEKVFLECVQDMDHENMFWYRQDPGLGLRLIYFSYDVKMKEKGDIPEGYSVSREKKERFSLILESASTNQTSMYLCASSPHGQGLRSYEQYFGPGTRLTVT.

As to this clone: This may arise from a read error, as a much more abundant clone is one base away. The chain employs TRBV4-1 and TRBJ2-3; 9 bases match TRBD2. V was pared by 4 bases and J by 0 bases, with 2 bases of the junction left unmatched. This CDR3 comprises 15 residues. Germline loops: CDR1 MGHRA, CDR2 YSYEKL. CDR3 nucleotide sequence: TGCGCCAGCAGCCGACTAGCGGCTAGCACAGATACGCAGTATTTT. It codes for CASSRLAASTDTQYF.

The V gene is TRBV5-6, the J gene TRBJ2-3, with 9 bases lining up with TRBD1. This CDR3 has 17 residues. Germline values: CDR1 SGHDT, CDR2 YYEEEE. With V trimmed by 0 bases and J by 3 bases, 8 bases remained unmatched. CDR3 nucleotide sequence: TGTGCCAGCAGCTTGGTGATTGGGACAGGGAGGACAGATACGCAGTATTTT. Its translation is CASSLVIGTGRTDTQYF.

Comments on this clone: Other DNA sequences in the sample encode the same CDR3. This chain joins TRBV9 and TRBJ2-1, with TRBD2 identical over 11 bases. Trimming cost V 0 bases and J 4 bases; bases outside gene matches: 9. CDR1 and CDR2 from the germline V gene are SGDLS and YYNGEE. The CDR3 contains 18 residues. The CDR3 is CASSVGLAGGPRYNEQFF. CDR3 coding DNA: TGTGCCAGCAGCGTAGGGTTAGCGGGAGGGCCGAGATACAATGAGCAGTTCTTC.

CDR3 in amino acids: CASSGILAGETDTQYF. CDR3 nucleotides: TGTGCCAGCAGCGGGATTTTAGCGGGAGAGACAGATACGCAGTATTTT. This chain links TRBV5-6 with TRBJ2-3; 9 bases agree with TRBD2. Unmatched junction bases numbered 9, after V lost 4 bases and J lost 3 bases. From germline, CDR1 is SGHDT and CDR2 YYEEEE. The CDR3 covers 16 residues.

The CDR3 spells CASSLNPGIYGYTF. The CDR3 DNA reads TGTGCCAGCAGTTTAAACCCAGGGATCTATGGCTACACCTTC. This chain uses TRBV27 with TRBJ1-2, with a possible D match to TRBD1 (5 bases). Trimming took off 2 bases at V and 4 bases at J, with 11 bases between the two ends. The CDR3 is 14 amino acids. Germline V gives CDR1 MNHEY, CDR2 SMNVEV (reference sequence).

The sample holds one count of this clone. Other DNA sequences of this sample code for an identical CDR3. V is TRBV27 and J is TRBJ2-3, with D perhaps TRBD2 (5 bases). V dropped 6 bases and J dropped 0 bases, with 13 bases sitting between them. The CDR3 loop spans 15 amino acids. The germline V gene encodes CDR1 MNHEY and CDR2 SMNVEV (reference sequence). CDR3 nucleotides: TGTGCCAGCAGCCCCGGACTTTCTAGCACAGATACGCAGTATTTT. It translates to CASSPGLSSTDTQYF.

V gene TRBV15 combines with J gene TRBJ2-7; TRBD2 might be the D (5 bases). The CDR3 length is 16 residues. Germline V gives CDR1 LNHNV, CDR2 YYDKDF (reference sequence). V lost 5 bases to trimming and J lost 4 bases, with 21 bases between them. In nucleotides, the CDR3 is TGTGCCACCAGCGGGAAGGTAAACAAGCGGATTTACGAGCAGTACTTC. This encodes CATSGKVNKRIYEQYF. Drawing the rest from reference TRBV15 and TRBJ2-7, the complete variable domain is DAMVIQNPRYQVTQFGKPVTLSCSQTLNHNVMYWYQQKSSQAPKLLFHYYDKDFNNEADTPDNFQSRRPNTSFCFLDIRSPGLGDTAMYLCATSGKVNKRIYEQYFGPGTRLTVT.

This chain joins TRBV27 and TRBJ1-4; the D gene is possibly TRBD1 (6 bases). The CDR3 runs to 15 residues. CDR1 MNHEY and CDR2 SMNVEV come from the germline V gene (reference sequence). V was clipped by 5 bases and J by 6 bases, with 16 bases between them. CDR3 sequence reads: CASSTSPPGDEKLFF. DNA for the CDR3: TGTGCCAGCAGTACATCTCCACCAGGGGATGAAAAACTGTTTTTT.

A few counts support this clone. The CDR3 nucleotides read TGTGCCAGCAGCCAGGGCCTCAATCAGCCCCAGCATTTT. Translated, it gives CASSQGLNQPQHF. The rearrangement uses TRBV5-6 and TRBJ1-5; a weak D match, TRBD1 (5 bases). In germline, CDR1 is SGHDT, CDR2 YYEEEE. This CDR3 has 13 amino acids. V dropped 4 bases and J dropped 3 bases, with 8 bases sitting between them.

This chain's CDR3 is CASSPHGGHPGEAFF. In nucleotides, the CDR3 is TGTGCCAGCAGCCCGCATGGAGGGCATCCCGGTGAAGCTTTCTTT. This chain connects TRBV5-6 to TRBJ1-1; D is undetermined. Trimming shortened V by 4 bases and J by 7 bases, and 20 bases separated the two germline ends. Germline V gene data show CDR1 as SGHDT and CDR2 as YYEEEE. The CDR3 is made up of 15 amino acids.

The gene calls are TRBV7-8 and TRBJ2-1, with D perhaps TRBD2 (6 bases). The CDR3 has 13 amino acids. Germline CDR1 SGHVS, CDR2 FQNEAQ. Trimming shortened V by 4 bases and J by 6 bases, and 10 bases separated the two germline ends. The CDR3 DNA reads TGTGCCAGCAGCTCGGGACTCTCCAATGAGCAGTTCTTC. Translated, it gives CASSSGLSNEQFF.

J is TRBJ2-5 and V is TRBV6-1; 7 bases are a match to TRBD1. The CDR3 runs to 16 residues. Trimming cost V 4 bases and J 5 bases; bases outside gene matches: 13. The germline V gene encodes CDR1 MNHNS and CDR2 SASEGT. CDR3 in DNA: TGTGCCAGCAGTGCGACAGGGTGGGTTAGTGAGGAGACCCAGTACTTC. Protein product: CASSATGWVSEETQYF.